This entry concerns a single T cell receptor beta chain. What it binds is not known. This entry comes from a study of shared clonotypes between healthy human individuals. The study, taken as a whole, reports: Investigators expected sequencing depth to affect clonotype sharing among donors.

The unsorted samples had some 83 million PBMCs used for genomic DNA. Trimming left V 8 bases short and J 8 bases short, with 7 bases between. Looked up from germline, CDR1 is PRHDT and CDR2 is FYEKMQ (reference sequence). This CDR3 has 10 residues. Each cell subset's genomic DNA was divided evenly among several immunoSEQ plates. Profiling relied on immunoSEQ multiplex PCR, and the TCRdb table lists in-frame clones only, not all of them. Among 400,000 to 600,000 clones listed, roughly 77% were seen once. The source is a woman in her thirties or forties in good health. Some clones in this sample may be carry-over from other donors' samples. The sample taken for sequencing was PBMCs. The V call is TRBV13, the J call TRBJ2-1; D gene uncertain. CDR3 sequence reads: CASGGHEQFF. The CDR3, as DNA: TGTGCCAGCGGTGGCCATGAGCAGTTCTTC.